The T cell receptor (beta chain) described here comes from a study of PD-L1 blockade in urothelial cancer. The table came from immunoSEQ multiplex PCR; TCRdb's copy has only in-frame clones and leaves some out. In the table there are tens of thousands of clones, around 80% of which are singletons. The germline gives CDR1 LNHDA, CDR2 SQIVND (reference sequence). The CDR3 sequence is 19 residues long. After removal of 4 bases from V and 0 bases from J, the junction contained 14 bases not matched to a gene. The chain recombines TRBV19 with TRBJ1-5; 8 nucleotides match TRBD1. The input for sequencing was PBMCs, taken around atezolizumab (anti-PD-L1) treatment. This sequence originates from a man aged 65 to 79 with urothelial cancer. For the CDR3, the DNA is TGTGCCAGTAGTACCTCAGGGGGCCGAAATGGTAATAGCAATCAGCCCCAGCATTTT. Translation gives CASSTSGGRNGNSNQPQHF.